The rows below give T cell receptor beta chains drawn from one sample of a study of shared clonotypes between healthy human individuals. The table came from immunoSEQ multiplex PCR; TCRdb's copy has only in-frame clones and leaves some out. Of approximately 710,000 clones listed, 90% are singletons. Sequencing input: memory CD8+ T cells from PBMCs. Every receptor here comes from a man aged 18 to 35 in good health. Some clones in this sample may be carry-over from other donors' samples. Both conserved end residues are part of each CDR3.

j_call	v_call	cdr3_aa
TRBJ2-5	TRBV4-1	CASSEVGEETQYF
TRBJ2-7	TRBV6-5	CASSQDLGAYEQYF
TRBJ2-2	TRBV27	CASGWGTGELFF
TRBJ1-5	TRBV6-5	CASSSQGFGNQPQHF
TRBJ2-1	TRBV27	CASRTVAGYNEQFF
TRBJ1-5	TRBV29-1	CSAPTGQGKYSNQPQHF
TRBJ1-2	TRBV13	CASSYRRTDGYTF
TRBJ2-2	TRBV6-1	CASSEEAGSTGELFF
TRBJ2-7	TRBV2	CASRQVYEQYF
TRBJ2-6	TRBV7-2	CASSLARALSSGANVLTF
TRBJ2-1	TRBV27	CASSAGPNYNEQFF
TRBJ1-1	TRBV6-5	CASIGVGHTEAFF
TRBJ2-7	TRBV27	CASSLSTGAYEQYF
TRBJ2-7	TRBV2	CASSERQQPLYEQYF
TRBJ1-1	TRBV7-9	CASSLGLFMNTEAFF
TRBJ2-1	TRBV7-9	CASSPTSLYNEQFF
TRBJ2-3	TRBV21-1	CASSKSVRGPSSTDTQYF
TRBJ1-1	TRBV13	CASSLKRRGPNTEAFF
TRBJ2-7	TRBV7-9	CASSSNLLYEQYF
TRBJ2-7	TRBV5-4	CASRDGQGLSEQYF
TRBJ2-5	TRBV7-8	CASSSLSGTGAKTQYF
TRBJ2-3	TRBV18	CASSPRYDYGGFTDTQYF
TRBJ2-1	TRBV28	CASSSPGTSGRGFFGEQFF
TRBJ2-3	TRBV27	CASGARGRDTQYF
TRBJ2-5	TRBV27	CASSPYPEMAGGPETQYF
TRBJ1-2	TRBV18	CASSPPIGSGDYGYTF
TRBJ2-7	TRBV18	CASSPRDRAGYEQYF
TRBJ2-7	TRBV15	CATSRDLSRTGGEQYF
TRBJ2-3	TRBV2	CASYSLQGISTDTQYF
TRBJ2-3	TRBV29-1	CSVVGGVETQYF
TRBJ1-4	TRBV11-3	CASSPPGPQNEKLFF
TRBJ2-2	TRBV7-9	CASSPRAGSTGELFF
TRBJ2-7	TRBV4-2	CASSQGASYEQYF